This T cell receptor beta chain was recovered during a study of post-analysis software for immune sequencing data. Study findings and constraints: Higher frequency in patients than in controls was seen for several TRBV segments, with TRBV5-6, TRBV5-1 and TRBV20-1 among them. Same-batch preparations were strongly co-clustered by F measure.

In the case of this clonotype: What it recognizes is unknown.

Trimming removed 0 bases from V and 7 bases from J; junction bases left unmatched: 4. Germline assignment: CDR1 MNHEY and CDR2 SMNVEV (reference sequence). The CDR3 totals 16 residues. Presence of unique molecular identifiers characterized the TCR beta cDNA libraries. Via MiXCR, TCRdb re-called the PCR reads, giving one row per CDR3 protein. The sample consists of more than 450,000 distinct CDR3 sequences, 34% of them appearing once. The source of this sequence is a girl aged 2-17 years with multiple sclerosis. Sequencing was done on a sample of blood. The rearrangement links TRBV27 to TRBJ2-2; 11 bases map to TRBD2. Here the CDR3 reads CASSLSASGGHGELFF. The CDR3 DNA reads as TGTGCCAGCAGTTTATCCGCTAGCGGGGGGCACGGGGAGCTGTTTTTT.